This passage covers 30 T cell receptor beta chains from one sample sequenced in a study of T cell responses to AZD1222 COVID-19 vaccine. Generated by immunoSEQ multiplex PCR, the TCRdb table keeps only in-frame clones and is missing some. In the table there are under 200,000 clones, under 95% of which are singletons. Sequenced material: peripheral blood, taken on day 0 of AZD1222 vaccination. These receptors were collected from an adult in good health.

The gene calls are TRBV6-5 and TRBJ1-1; D is undetermined. The CDR3 loop spans 13 amino acids. V was pared by 7 bases and J by 1 base, with 10 bases between. In germline, CDR1 is MNHEY, CDR2 SVGAGI. CDR3 sequence reads: CASKGTGNTEAFF. In DNA form, the CDR3 reads TGTGCCAGCAAAGGAACGGGGAACACTGAAGCTTTCTTT.

The gene calls are TRBV24-1 and TRBJ1-1; D call uncertain. Per germline, CDR1 KGHDR and CDR2 SFDVKD. There are 12 residues in the CDR3. Trimming took 2 bases from V and 9 from J, leaving 9 bases between them. For the CDR3, the DNA is TGTGCCACCAGTGATTACCAGAGCCAAGCTTTCTTT. Translated: CATSDYQSQAFF.

CDR3 sequence: CASSWTQGSEQYF. The CDR3 nucleotides read TGCGCCAGCAGCTGGACACAGGGGTCCGAGCAGTACTTC. The rearrangement links TRBV5-1 to TRBJ2-7; 7 bases match TRBD1. CDR3 size: 13 residues. The J segment lost 6 bases and the V segment lost 3 bases, leaving 6 bases of the junction unmatched. Germline V gene data show CDR1 as SGHRS and CDR2 as YFSETQ. The variable domain in full, completed from reference TRBV5-1 and TRBJ2-7, reads KAGVTQTPRYLIKTRGQQVTLSCSPISGHRSVSWYQQTPGQGLQFLFEYFSETQRNKGNFPGRFSGRQFSNSRSEMNVSTLELGDSALYLCASSWTQGSEQYFGPGTRLTVT.

The chain has TRBV11-3 and TRBJ1-2; no clear D. V was pared by 2 bases and J by 5 bases, with 12 bases between. The CDR3 has 14 residues. Per germline, CDR1 SGHNT and CDR2 YENEEA. For the CDR3, the DNA is TGTGCCAGCAGCTTAACGCAGATGGATTATGGCTACACCTTC. Its translation: CASSLTQMDYGYTF.

A single count supports this clone. This chain uses TRBV28 with TRBJ1-4; D is ambiguous. Deletions cut 7 bases from V and 8 bases from J, with 17 bases between. The germline CDR1 and CDR2 sequences are MDHEN and SYDVKM. The CDR3 has 14 amino acids. CDR3 sequence reads: CASTRSGKGEKLFF. The CDR3 region has the DNA TGTGCCAGCACGAGGTCGGGCAAGGGCGAAAAACTGTTTTTT.

The CDR3 here is CSAGTGQGEAFF. The CDR3 nucleotides are TGCAGCGCGGGGACAGGGCAGGGAGAAGCTTTCTTT. The chain combines TRBV29-1 with TRBJ1-1, with 9 bases identical to TRBD1. V lost 7 bases and J lost 8; bases outside the gene matches: 8. Per the germline V gene, CDR1 is SQVTM and CDR2 is ANQGSEA. This CDR3 has 12 amino acids.

The chain links TRBV23-1 to TRBJ1-1, with D possibly being TRBD1 (5 bases). TRBV23-1 is sorted into the ORF group, with uncertain function. Trimming left V 0 bases short and J 1 base short, with 9 bases between. The CDR3 contains 15 residues. As DNA, the CDR3 is TGCGCCAGCAGTCAATCGCGCGGGACGAACACTGAAGCTTTCTTT. Amino acids: CASSQSRGTNTEAFF.

The V gene is TRBV19, the J gene TRBJ1-5; the D gene is possibly TRBD1 (6 bases). Trimming removed 4 bases at V and 6 bases at J, with 19 bases between. This CDR3 contains 16 residues. The germline gives CDR1 LNHDA, CDR2 SQIVND (reference sequence). The CDR3 DNA reads TGTGCCAGTAGTACGAATAGGGGGGGAGGGAGTCAGCCCCAGCATTTT. Translation gives CASSTNRGGGSQPQHF.

This clone has a single count. This chain uses TRBV5-1 with TRBJ1-3, with 7 bases lining up with TRBD1. Germline CDR1 SGHRS, CDR2 YFSETQ. The CDR3 sequence is 19 residues long. With 1 base clipped from V and 2 bases from J, the junction kept 15 bases outside the gene matches. CDR3 sequence: CASSLISTGMGEAGNTIYF. CDR3 nucleotide sequence: TGCGCCAGCAGCTTGATTTCGACAGGGATGGGGGAGGCTGGAAACACCATATATTTT. Filled out from reference TRBV5-1 and TRBJ1-3, the complete variable domain reads KAGVTQTPRYLIKTRGQQVTLSCSPISGHRSVSWYQQTPGQGLQFLFEYFSETQRNKGNFPGRFSGRQFSNSRSEMNVSTLELGDSALYLCASSLISTGMGEAGNTIYFGEGSWLTVV.

The gene calls are TRBV5-4 and TRBJ1-5; D is ambiguous. V dropped 0 bases and J dropped 3 bases, with 7 bases sitting between them. The CDR3 is 14 residues long. Looked up from germline, CDR1 is SGHNT and CDR2 is YYREEE (reference sequence). The CDR3 region is CASSLAGPNQPQHF. CDR3 DNA: TGTGCCAGCAGCTTGGCCGGACCCAATCAGCCCCAGCATTTT.

The gene calls are TRBV3-1 (or the pseudogene TRBV3-2) and TRBJ1-4; 7 bases fit TRBD1. This CDR3 has 14 amino acids. Trimming removed 4 bases from V and 10 bases from J; junction bases left unmatched: 9. The germline V gene encodes CDR1 LGHDT and CDR2 YNNKEL (reference sequence). Here the CDR3 DNA reads TGTGCCAGCAGCCCAGGTACCTCAGGGGGAAAACTGTTTTTT. Residues: CASSPGTSGGKLFF.

The chain links TRBV11-1 to TRBJ1-2, with TRBD1 matching 9 bases. Germline-derived CDR1 and CDR2 are SGHAT and FQDESV (reference sequence). The CDR3 loop spans 16 amino acids. After removal of 1 base from V and 4 bases from J, the junction contained 7 bases not matched to a gene. CDR3 coding DNA: TGTGCCAGCAGCTTAGGCCCCGGACAGGGGAGCTATGGCTACACCTTC. It specifies CASSLGPGQGSYGYTF. Complete variable domain (other parts from reference TRBV11-1 and TRBJ1-2): EAEVAQSPRYKITEKSQAVAFWCDPISGHATLYWYRQILGQGPELLVQFQDESVVDDSQLPKDRFSAERLKGVDSTLKIQPAELGDSAMYLCASSLGPGQGSYGYTFGSGTRLTVV.

J is TRBJ2-2 and V is TRBV27, with TRBD1 matching 9 bases. In germline, CDR1 is MNHEY, CDR2 SMNVEV (reference sequence). V lost 0 bases to trimming and J lost 4 bases; unmatched junction nucleotides: 6. The CDR3 spans 17 residues. In DNA, the CDR3 is TGTGCCAGCAGTTTATCGGCGACAGGGGGATTCACCGGGGAGCTGTTTTTT. Translation gives CASSLSATGGFTGELFF.

The gene calls are TRBV30 and TRBJ2-3; D might be TRBD2 (5 bases). The CDR3 is made up of 14 amino acids. V lost 0 bases, J lost 2 bases, and 9 bases lay in between. Looked up from germline, CDR1 is GTSNPN and CDR2 is SVGIG (reference sequence). CDR3 nucleotides: TGTGCCTGGAGTGTAAGCGGAAACACAGATACGCAGTATTTT. Translated: CAWSVSGNTDTQYF.

J is TRBJ1-2 and V is TRBV7-9; 7 nucleotides agree with TRBD1. J lost 7 bases, V lost 8 bases, and 10 bases had no gene match. CDR3 length: 13 amino acids. Germline lookup yields CDR1 SEHNR and CDR2 FQNEAQ (reference sequence). The DNA for the CDR3 is TGTGCCAGCGCTAACACAGGGGAGGGTGGCTACACCTTC. It translates to CASANTGEGGYTF. The whole variable domain, filled in from reference TRBV7-9 and TRBJ1-2, reads DTGVSQNPRHKITKRGQNVTFRCDPISEHNRLYWYRQTLGQGPEFLTYFQNEAQLEKSRLLSDRFSAERPKGSFSTLEIQRTEQGDSAMYLCASANTGEGGYTFGSGTRLTVV.

This clone came up a few times. V is TRBV7-2 and J is TRBJ2-7; D not certain. Germline assignment: CDR1 SGHTA and CDR2 FQGNSA. Trimming cost V 2 bases and J 2 bases, with 13 bases left between them. CDR3 length: 15 amino acids. The CDR3 loop reads CASSLRKKGTYEQYF. The CDR3 DNA sequence: TGTGCCAGCAGCTTAAGGAAGAAGGGTACCTACGAGCAGTACTTC.

The chain is built from TRBV28 and TRBJ2-7, with unresolved D. Germline loops: CDR1 MDHEN, CDR2 SYDVKM. The CDR3 loop spans 14 amino acids. Between the trimmed V and J ends, which lost 3 bases and 1 base, there was a span of 10 bases. CDR3 protein: CASSLPDSSYEQYF. Written as DNA, the CDR3 is TGTGCCAGCAGTTTGCCAGACTCGTCCTACGAGCAGTACTTC.

The chain combines TRBV4-2 with TRBJ1-1; D ambiguous. Trimming took 4 bases from V and 0 from J, leaving 12 bases between them. Germline lookup yields CDR1 LGHNA and CDR2 YNFKEQ. The CDR3 is made up of 15 amino acids. The CDR3 nucleotides read TGTGCCAGCAGCCGTGCTCGGAGTGTGAACACTGAAGCTTTCTTT. This encodes CASSRARSVNTEAFF.

The sample holds a few counts of this clone. The chain has TRBV11-3 and TRBJ1-4, with TRBD1 as a possible D gene (6 bases). The germline gives CDR1 SGHNT, CDR2 YENEEA. This CDR3 is 14 amino acids long. Trimming pared 5 bases from V and 5 bases from J, leaving 12 bases between. CDR3 protein: CASSEGGRNEKLFF. As DNA, the CDR3 is TGTGCCAGCAGCGAAGGGGGACGGAATGAAAAACTGTTTTTT.

The V call is TRBV19, the J call TRBJ2-5, with D possibly matching TRBD2 (6 bases). With 6 bases removed from V and 3 bases from J, the gap between germline ends came to 14 bases. The length of the CDR3 is 14 residues. Germline V lookup: CDR1 LNHDA, CDR2 SQIVND (reference sequence). The DNA of the CDR3 is TGTGCCAGTAGGGACGGGAGTTGGGAAGAGACCCAGTACTTC. As protein: CASRDGSWEETQYF.

This chain connects TRBV19 to TRBJ2-3; 8 bases map to TRBD2. The CDR3 covers 16 residues. V shed 3 bases, J shed 3 bases, and the junction held 8 bases outside the gene matches. The germline V gene has CDR1 LNHDA and CDR2 SQIVND (reference sequence). CDR3 DNA: TGTGCCAGTAGTATCGCTAGCGGGCATACTACAGATACGCAGTATTTT. It yields the protein CASSIASGHTTDTQYF.

The chain carries TRBV25-1 and TRBJ2-7; 7 bases are shared with TRBD2. The CDR3 consists of 15 residues. From germline, CDR1 is MGHDK and CDR2 SYGVNS. J gave up 2 bases and V 3 bases, and 7 bases lay outside the gene matches. CDR3 protein: CASSDSAGRPYEQYF. The CDR3, as DNA: TGTGCCAGCAGTGATTCAGCGGGGAGGCCCTACGAGCAGTACTTC.

The V call is TRBV19, the J call TRBJ1-6; D is undetermined. The CDR3 is 16 residues long. V lost 6 bases, J lost 0 bases, and 12 bases lay in between. Per germline, CDR1 LNHDA and CDR2 SQIVND (reference sequence). CDR3 in DNA: TGTGCCAGTAGCGTAAAGGGCAGCTCCTATAATTCACCCCTCCACTTT. Protein sequence: CASSVKGSSYNSPLHF.

The V gene is TRBV11-2, the J gene TRBJ2-5; unclear D gene. CDR1 SGHAT and CDR2 FQNNGV come from the germline V gene. The CDR3 length is 14 residues. With 1 base removed from V and 2 bases from J, the gap between germline ends came to 8 bases. The CDR3 region is CASSLVRLQETQYF. The CDR3 DNA follows: TGTGCCAGCAGCTTAGTACGCTTACAAGAGACCCAGTACTTC.

CDR3 nucleotides: TGTGCCAGCAGCCCCTTCGGCGGGAGGTCGACCGGCGAGCAGTACTTC. It specifies CASSPFGGRSTGEQYF. This chain links TRBV2 with TRBJ2-7; 8 nucleotides line up with TRBD2. Germline V gives CDR1 SNHLY, CDR2 FYNNEI. CDR3 length: 16 residues. Trimming cost V 6 bases and J 6 bases; bases outside gene matches: 16.

The V gene is TRBV2, the J gene TRBJ2-2; perhaps TRBD2 as D (6 bases). Looked up from germline, CDR1 is SNHLY and CDR2 is FYNNEI. The CDR3 sequence is 13 residues long. Trimming left V 6 bases short and J 5 bases short, with 10 bases between. The CDR3 coding sequence is TGTGCCAGCAGGGACCTAGCGACCGGGGAGCTGTTTTTT. It specifies CASRDLATGELFF.

The chain recombines TRBV18 with TRBJ1-5; D gene ambiguous. Germline CDR1 reads KGHSH; CDR2 reads LQKENI. The V and J ends lost 3 bases and 0 bases respectively, with 3 bases between them. The CDR3 has 13 amino acids. The CDR3 sequence: CASSPDSNQPQHF. The CDR3 nucleotides read TGTGCCAGCTCACCGGATAGCAATCAGCCCCAGCATTTT.

CDR3: CASSKQGWTEAFF. CDR3 in DNA: TGTGCCAGCAGTAAACAGGGATGGACTGAAGCTTTCTTT. The chain links TRBV6-5 to TRBJ1-1; D is possibly TRBD1 (6 bases). This CDR3 is 13 amino acids long. Germline V gives CDR1 MNHEY, CDR2 SVGAGI. Trimming took off 5 bases at V and 5 bases at J, with 12 bases between the two ends.

The chain links TRBV29-1 to TRBJ2-1; the D gene is possibly TRBD1 (5 bases). The germline gives CDR1 SQVTM, CDR2 ANQGSEA. This CDR3 spans 12 amino acids. Trimming pared 4 bases from V and 9 bases from J, leaving 13 bases between. The CDR3 protein is CSVGGRQREQFF. The CDR3 nucleotides read TGCAGCGTTGGGGGCAGGCAGCGTGAGCAGTTCTTC.

This chain uses TRBV20-1 with TRBJ1-1, with D unclear. CDR1 and CDR2 from the germline V gene are DFQATT and SNEGSKA (reference sequence). Trimming stripped 5 bases from V and 7 bases from J, with 5 bases between. CDR3 length: 9 amino acids. The CDR3 nucleotides read TGCAGTGCTGAGCATGAAGCTTTCTTT. This translates into CSAEHEAFF.